The clone carrying this T cell receptor beta chain was detected only a few times. Its antigen is not identified. This record belongs to a study of cytotoxic CD8 clonotypes in ibrutinib-treated CLL. Study-wide results and caveats: Increased clonality at ibrutinib response gave way to a return toward baseline at progression. Measured clonality at baseline was greater than in age-matched healthy donors and tracked with circulating CD8+ T-cell counts.

From germline, CDR1 is SQVTM and CDR2 ANQGSEA. The germline V and J ends were trimmed by 3 bases and 4 bases, with 16 bases remaining between them. The CDR3 covers 15 residues. Profiled with immunoSEQ multiplex PCR; TCRdb holds only in-frame clones, not every one. The profile shows approximately 200,000 clones, roughly 72% of them singletons. This sequence joins TRBV29-1 and TRBJ1-3; maybe TRBD1 (5 bases). Sequences were derived from PBMCs, sampled after 24 months of ibrutinib treatment. The sequence was collected from a human donor with chronic lymphocytic leukemia. CDR3 sequence: CSVDGSREAGNTIYF. The CDR3 region has the DNA TGCAGCGTTGATGGGTCCAGGGAGGCGGGAAACACCATATATTTT.